A selection of T cell receptor beta chains follows, all from one sample in a study of blood T cells in healthy people across ages. MiXCR, applied by TCRdb to the 5' RACE reads, yields one record per CDR3 protein. The sample consists of 1.8 million or so distinct CDR3 sequences, roughly two fifths of them appearing once. The specimen was blood. The source is a human donor in good health. Each CDR3 is given with its conserved first and last residue. The D gene is left open where the match is weak. Expanded clones get a size class; other rows say once, few or many, or leave the size out.

TRBJ2-1,TRBV25-1,few,TRBD1,CASRGTGPGNEQFF,TGTGCCAGCAGGGGGACAGGACCAGGTAATGAGCAGTTCTTC
TRBJ2-4,TRBV20-1,few,TRBD1,CSAPGQGAREQYF,TGCAGTGCCCCGGGACAGGGGGCGCGGGAGCAGTACTTC
TRBJ2-1,TRBV7-2,few,TRBD1,CASSSDRVLNNEQFF,TGTGCCAGCAGCTCAGACAGGGTGTTGAACAATGAGCAGTTCTTC
TRBJ1-1,TRBV5-1,-,-,CASSRSRTMNTEAFF,TGCGCCAGCAGTCGGTCCCGGACGATGAACACTGAAGCTTTCTTT
TRBJ1-2,TRBV20-1,-,-,CSDRRKGDGYSGYTF,TGCAGTGATAGAAGGAAAGGGGACGGGTATAGTGGCTACACCTTC
TRBJ1-2,TRBV4-1,few,TRBD1,CASAKVQNRGFISNYGYTF,TGCGCCAGTGCAAAAGTACAAAACAGGGGATTTATTTCTAACTATGGCTACACCTTC
TRBJ2-3,TRBV5-1,-,-,CASTPLATTDTQYF,TGCGCCAGCACCCCTCTAGCGACCACAGATACGCAGTATTTT
TRBJ2-5,TRBV7-3,-,TRBD1,CASSPDREAETQYF,TGTGCCAGCAGCCCGGACAGGGAGGCAGAGACCCAGTACTTC
TRBJ1-5,TRBV7-9,-,-,CASSRGVNQPQHF,TGTGCCAGCAGTAGGGGCGTCAATCAGCCCCAGCATTTT
TRBJ2-5,TRBV7-2,few,-,CASRPLLGTDKETQYF,TGTGCCAGCAGACCTCTACTTGGGACGGATAAAGAGACCCAGTACTTC
TRBJ2-3,TRBV5-1,few,-,CASSSHRSTDTQYF,TGCGCCAGCAGCTCCCACAGGAGCACAGATACGCAGTATTTT
TRBJ2-5,TRBV7-2,-,TRBD1,CASSQDRGSEETQYF,TGTGCCAGCAGCCAGGACAGGGGTTCTGAAGAGACCCAGTACTTC
TRBJ1-2,TRBV20-1,few,-,CSAIRGGPGYGYTF,TGCAGTGCTATTAGAGGGGGTCCTGGCTATGGCTACACCTTC
TRBJ2-3,TRBV25-1,few,-,CASSDTRQASTDTQYF,TGTGCCAGCAGTGATACCCGGCAGGCCAGCACAGATACGCAGTATTTT
TRBJ1-1,TRBV14,-,-,CASSQGRAGATEAFF,TGTGCCAGCAGCCAAGGGAGGGCAGGGGCCACTGAAGCTTTCTTT
TRBJ2-7,TRBV27,few,-,CASRSWGDKGYEQYF,TGTGCCAGCAGGTCATGGGGGGATAAGGGCTACGAGCAGTACTTC
TRBJ2-3,TRBV10-3,-,-,CAISFRSTDTQYF,TGTGCCATCAGTTTTCGGTCCACAGATACGCAGTATTTT
TRBJ1-5,TRBV28,few,-,CASRGAGTSNQPQHF,TGTGCCAGCAGGGGGGCAGGGACGAGCAATCAGCCCCAGCATTTT
TRBJ2-1,TRBV4-3,-,TRBD1,CASSLLLGTGYNEQFF,TGCGCCAGCAGCCTACTTCTCGGGACAGGCTACAATGAGCAGTTCTTC
TRBJ2-5,TRBV28,many,-,CASSLALWEETQYF,TGTGCCAGCAGTCTTGCCTTATGGGAAGAGACCCAGTACTTC
TRBJ1-2,TRBV28,-,-,CASSFPSSNYGYTF,TGTGCCAGCAGTTTCCCTTCATCCAACTATGGCTACACCTTC
TRBJ1-2,TRBV4-3,-,-,CASSQHVEGRYGYTF,TGCGCCAGCAGCCAACACGTGGAGGGTCGCTATGGCTACACCTTC
TRBJ2-6,TRBV20-1,few,TRBD1,CSALHRDRGRSSGANVLTF,TGCAGTGCTCTACATCGAGACAGGGGGCGCTCCTCTGGGGCCAACGTCCTGACTTTC
TRBJ2-1,TRBV5-1,-,-,CACSLGGGRQNEQFF,TGCGCCTGCAGCTTGGGAGGTGGTAGGCAGAATGAGCAGTTCTTC
TRBJ2-5,TRBV28,many,TRBD1,CASSFTRGSKETQYF,TGTGCCAGCAGTTTCACCAGGGGGAGTAAAGAGACCCAGTACTTC
TRBJ2-7,TRBV6-6,few,TRBD2,CASSLRESSGEQYF,TGTGCCAGCAGCCTCAGGGAATCTAGCGGCGAGCAGTACTTC
TRBJ1-2,TRBV12-3/TRBV12-4,many,-,CASSLTAYGYTF,TGTGCCAGCAGCCTAACAGCTTATGGCTACACCTTC
TRBJ2-1,TRBV12-3/TRBV12-4,once,TRBD1,CATVDRGLRNEQFF,TGTGCCACGGTGGACAGGGGATTACGCAATGAGCAGTTCTTC
TRBJ2-1,TRBV24-1,few,-,CATSDPDSYNEQFF,TGTGCCACCAGTGACCCTGACAGTTACAATGAGCAGTTCTTC
TRBJ2-7,TRBV11-2,-,TRBD1,CASTPWDRRSYEQYF,TGTGCCAGCACCCCCTGGGACAGGAGATCCTACGAGCAGTACTTC
TRBJ2-5,TRBV5-1,many,TRBD1,CASSLTGGGETQYF,TGTGCCAGCAGCTTAACAGGGGGCGGGGAGACCCAGTACTTC
TRBJ2-7,TRBV14,-,-,CASSPSSSYEQDF,TGTGCCAGCAGCCCCTCGAGCTCCTACGAGCAGGACTTC
TRBJ2-3,TRBV7-2,-,TRBD2,CASSQGLAGGSTQYF,TGTGCCAGCAGCCAGGGACTAGCGGGGGGGAGTACGCAGTATTTT
TRBJ2-6,TRBV20-1,many,-,CSARGADSGANVLTF,TGCAGTGCTAGAGGAGCAGACTCTGGGGCCAACGTCCTGACTTTC
TRBJ1-2,TRBV14,-,-,CASSQEEQGGYGYTF,TGTGCCAGCAGCCAAGAAGAACAGGGAGGCTATGGCTACACCTTC
TRBJ2-7,TRBV7-2,-,TRBD1,CASSSIPGQTQYF,TGTGCCAGCAGCTCAATCCCGGGACAGACGCAGTACTTC
TRBJ2-6,TRBV30,-,-,CAWSGQGLGGANVLTF,TGTGCCTGGAGTGGGCAGGGTCTAGGTGGGGCCAACGTCCTGACTTTC
TRBJ2-1,TRBV29-1,-,TRBD2,CSGGLAGIRNDEQFF,TGCAGCGGGGGGCTAGCGGGGATTCGAAACGATGAGCAGTTCTTC
TRBJ2-2,TRBV5-1,-,-,CASSLVDSGGELFF,TGCGCCAGCAGCTTGGTCGACAGCGGCGGGGAGCTGTTTTTT
TRBJ2-5,TRBV6-6,-,-,CASSYVQRQETQYF,TGTGCCAGCAGTTACGTACAGAGACAAGAGACCCAGTACTTC
TRBJ1-6,TRBV7-2,-,-,CASSLDGGPNSPLHF,TGTGCCAGCAGCTTAGATGGGGGCCCCAATTCACCCCTCCACTTT
TRBJ1-4,TRBV5-5,-,-,CASSLDSGREKLFF,TGTGCCAGCAGCTTGGACAGCGGGAGGGAAAAACTGTTTTTT
TRBJ2-1,TRBV7-6,-,-,CASSLAQRRSYNEQFF,TGTGCCAGCAGCTTAGCTCAACGCCGCTCCTACAATGAGCAGTTCTTC
TRBJ1-2,TRBV2,-,-,CASSGQASILSYTF,TGTGCCAGCAGTGGGCAGGCGAGCATCCTTAGCTACACCTTC
TRBJ1-6,TRBV7-6,-,-,CASSPGAGSSPLHF,TGTGCCAGCAGCCCCGGGGCGGGTAGTTCACCCCTCCACTTT
TRBJ2-6,TRBV2,once,-,CASSVKGGSGANVLTF,TGTGCCAGCAGTGTTAAAGGGGGCTCTGGGGCCAACGTCCTGACTTTC
TRBJ2-4,TRBV15,-,-,CATSRDQGIQYF,TGTGCCACCAGCAGAGATCAGGGCATTCAGTACTTC
TRBJ2-7,TRBV5-6,few,-,CASSTKRYNYEQYF,TGTGCCAGCAGCACCAAGCGGTATAACTACGAGCAGTACTTC
TRBJ1-1,TRBV29-1,few,-,CSVEDTVKTEAFF,TGCAGCGTTGAAGACACAGTGAAGACTGAAGCTTTCTTT
TRBJ2-7,TRBV10-3,few,-,CAISESPGAAYEQYF,TGTGCCATCAGTGAGTCTCCAGGAGCCGCCTACGAGCAGTACTTC